Following are 23 T cell receptor beta chains from one sample sequenced in a study of CD8+ T cells in alopecia areata (dated by TCRdb to 2016 to 2018). According to the study, the label for this sample's time point signals: baseline before oral tofacitinib. The library was built by means of the immunoSEQ multiplex PCR assay. For TCR sequencing, RNA was extracted from every sample and reverse transcribed into cDNA to serve as template. Held by TCRdb, this immuneACCESS table contains in-frame sequences only and omits some clones. Under half of the omission traces to an unresolved V gene where checked; the cause of the rest is unknown. The sample contains about 150,000 clones, about 87% of them found a single time. The ten biggest clones cover roughly 16% of the sample. The source material was CD8+ T cells sorted from blood, sampled at week 0. The receptors were sampled from a human donor with alopecia areata.

A remark on this clone: The same CDR3 arises from other DNA sequences in this sample as well. This rearrangement joins TRBV6-5 to TRBJ2-1; D gene ambiguous. Trimming removed 0 bases from V and 3 bases from J, with 9 bases in between. The CDR3 extends over 15 amino acids. The V gene's germline CDR1 is MNHEY and CDR2 SVGAGI. CDR3 in amino acids: CASSYSTGSYNEQFF. CDR3 sequence (DNA): TGTGCCAGCAGTTACTCGACGGGCAGCTACAATGAGCAGTTCTTC.

The rearrangement links TRBV7-8 to TRBJ2-7; D possibly corresponds to TRBD1 (6 bases). CDR3 length equals 15 residues. V lost 2 bases to trimming and J lost 4 bases, with 15 bases between them. The germline gives CDR1 SGHVS, CDR2 FQNEAQ. CDR3 sequence: CASSLSTQGGYEQYF. In DNA form, the CDR3 reads TGTGCCAGCAGCTTATCCACACAGGGCGGGTACGAGCAGTACTTC. Full variable domain (rest looked up from reference TRBV7-8 and TRBJ2-7): GAGVSQSPRYKVAKRGQDVALRCDPISGHVSLFWYQQALGQGPEFLTYFQNEAQLDKSGLPSDRFFAERPEGSVSTLKIQRTQQEDSAVYLCASSLSTQGGYEQYFGPGTRLTVT.

The chain is built from TRBV29-1 and TRBJ2-7; either TRBD1 or TRBD2 may supply D (5 bases each). V was shortened by 1 base and J by 0 bases, with 10 bases between the two germline ends. The germline gives CDR1 SQVTM, CDR2 ANQGSEA. The length of the CDR3 is 14 residues. CDR3 amino acids: CSVEAEDNSYEQYF. For the CDR3, the DNA is TGCAGCGTTGAAGCGGAGGACAACTCCTACGAGCAGTACTTC.

The chain recombines TRBV15 with TRBJ2-7; maybe TRBD2 (5 bases). In germline, CDR1 is LNHNV, CDR2 YYDKDF (reference sequence). The CDR3 contains 11 residues. V lost 8 bases to trimming and J lost 3 bases, with 8 bases between them. The CDR3 DNA is TGTGCCACCGCCGGGGACTACGAGCAGTACTTC. Protein: CATAGDYEQYF.

The chain uses TRBV29-1 and TRBJ2-7, with D maybe TRBD1 (6 bases). Germline V gives CDR1 SQVTM, CDR2 ANQGSEA. Trimming removed 6 bases at V and 6 bases at J, with 12 bases between. The CDR3 is made up of 11 amino acids. The CDR3 loop is CSVRGGFEQYF. In DNA, the CDR3 is TGCAGCGTCAGGGGCGGTTTCGAGCAGTACTTC.

This clone occurred a few times. Other DNA sequences in this specimen translate into the identical CDR3. The chain uses TRBV29-1 and TRBJ2-2; D might be TRBD1 (6 bases). CDR1 SQVTM and CDR2 ANQGSEA come from the germline V gene. Trimming removed 5 bases at V and 1 base at J, with 8 bases between. This CDR3 has 13 residues. CDR3 residues: CSVRTENTGELFF. In DNA form, the CDR3 reads TGCAGCGTTCGGACAGAGAACACCGGGGAGCTGTTTTTT.

The chain has TRBV6-5 and TRBJ2-5; 8 nucleotides match TRBD1. CDR1 and CDR2 from the germline V gene are MNHEY and SVGAGI. This CDR3 has 15 residues. V was clipped by 8 bases and J by 0 bases; unmatched bases: 8. DNA for the CDR3: TGTGCCAGCTCGAAGCAGGGGGCGTACCAAGAGACCCAGTACTTC. Protein sequence: CASSKQGAYQETQYF.

The J gene is TRBJ2-7, the V gene TRBV9; D might be TRBD2 (6 bases). Deletions cut 4 bases from V and 2 bases from J, with 13 bases between. The CDR3 contains 14 residues. The germline V gene encodes CDR1 SGDLS and CDR2 YYNGEE. The chain's CDR3 is CASSQGGGTYEQYF. CDR3 sequence (DNA): TGTGCCAGCAGCCAAGGAGGCGGGACCTACGAGCAGTACTTC.

The chain carries TRBV6-1 and TRBJ2-7; 7 bases align to TRBD1. The ends lost 5 bases at V and 5 bases at J; junction bases unmatched: 9. The germline gives CDR1 MNHNS, CDR2 SASEGT. The CDR3 has 14 residues. The DNA of the CDR3 is TGTGCCAGCAGTACAGGGACAACAGGGGACGAGCAGTACTTC. Protein: CASSTGTTGDEQYF.

V usage is TRBV7-8 and J usage is TRBJ2-1; 7 positions agree with TRBD2. The CDR3 covers 16 residues. V lost 3 bases and J lost 2; bases outside the gene matches: 7. CDR1 and CDR2 from the germline V gene are SGHVS and FQNEAQ. The CDR3 DNA reads as TGTGCCAGCAGCTTTTACGAGCGGGAACCCTACAATGAGCAGTTCTTC. This translates into CASSFYEREPYNEQFF.

The chain carries TRBV2 and TRBJ1-2, with 7 bases identical to TRBD1. CDR1 is SNHLY and CDR2 is FYNNEI in the germline V gene. V dropped 0 bases and J dropped 4; count of bases not matched to a gene: 8. The CDR3 extends over 16 amino acids. The DNA for the CDR3 is TGTGCCAGCAGTGAAGCGCTTCATAGGGACAGCTATGGCTACACCTTC. Residues: CASSEALHRDSYGYTF.

This chain uses TRBV10-3 with TRBJ1-3; D is unresolved. The germline V gene encodes CDR1 ENHRY and CDR2 SYGVKD. This CDR3 is built from 13 residues. The V end lost 0 bases, the J end lost 7 bases, and 7 bases lay between the germline ends. The CDR3 reads CAISESQDNTIYF. The CDR3 DNA reads as TGTGCCATCAGTGAGTCCCAGGATAACACCATATATTTT.

V gene TRBV6-1 combines with J gene TRBJ2-2; perhaps TRBD1 as D (5 bases). The V gene lost 3 bases and the J gene lost 0 bases, with 8 bases spanning the gap. The CDR3 length is 15 residues. Germline assignment: CDR1 MNHNS and CDR2 SASEGT. The chain's CDR3 is CASSDLRANTGELFF. CDR3 nucleotides: TGTGCCAGCAGTGACCTCAGGGCGAACACCGGGGAGCTGTTTTTT.

In DNA, the CDR3 is TGTGCCAGCAGCGCTAGCGGGAGCTCCTACGAGCAGTACTTC. It is translated as CASSASGSSYEQYF. The chain recombines TRBV5-4 with TRBJ2-5, with 10 bases lining up with TRBD2. The end of the DNA is better explained by TRBJ2-7, so the J call may be wrong. The CDR3 sequence is 14 residues long. Per germline, CDR1 SGHNT and CDR2 YYREEE (reference sequence).

J is TRBJ1-1 and V is TRBV30; D remains unclear. Looked up from germline, CDR1 is GTSNPN and CDR2 is SVGIG (reference sequence). This CDR3 has 13 residues. The germline V and J ends were trimmed by 1 base and 8 bases, with 14 bases remaining between them. The CDR3 sequence: CAWSDIVISEAFF. The CDR3 DNA follows: TGTGCCTGGAGTGACATAGTTATTAGCGAAGCTTTCTTT.

V gene TRBV4-1 combines with J gene TRBJ2-2; the D is unclear. V was cut by 2 bases and J by 2 bases, with 15 bases left in between. Germline-derived CDR1 and CDR2 are MGHRA and YSYEKL. This CDR3 spans 17 amino acids. The CDR3 bases are TGCGCCAGCAGCCAATACCACGTGAATTTAAACACCGGGGAGCTGTTTTTT. It codes for CASSQYHVNLNTGELFF.

The V call is TRBV5-1, the J call TRBJ1-6, with 7 bases that match TRBD1. The CDR3 consists of 14 residues. V gave up 0 bases and J gave up 10 bases; unmatched junction bases: 4. Germline V gene data show CDR1 as SGHRS and CDR2 as YFSETQ. CDR3: CASSLEQGQSPLHF. DNA of the CDR3: TGCGCCAGCAGCTTGGAACAGGGGCAATCACCCCTCCACTTT.

V usage is TRBV5-4 and J usage is TRBJ2-3, with TRBD2 matching over 9 bases. Germline assignment: CDR1 SGHNT and CDR2 YYREEE (reference sequence). CDR3 length: 16 amino acids. J was trimmed by 4 bases and V by 0 bases; bases with no gene match: 6. CDR3 DNA: TGTGCCAGCAGCTTGGTGGGCGGGGGGGCTTCAGATACGCAGTATTTT. This gives the protein CASSLVGGGASDTQYF. The entire variable domain, with the rest obtained from reference TRBV5-4 and TRBJ2-3, is as follows: ETGVTQSPTHLIKTRGQQVTLRCSSQSGHNTVSWYQQALGQGPQFIFQYYREEENGRGNFPPRFSGLQFPNYSSELNVNALELDDSALYLCASSLVGGGASDTQYFGPGTRLTVL.

The rearrangement links TRBV7-9 to TRBJ1-1; unclear D gene. The CDR3 is 14 amino acids. Germline CDR1 SEHNR, CDR2 FQNEAQ (reference sequence). Trimming shortened V by 5 bases and J by 4 bases, and 14 bases separated the two germline ends. CDR3 nucleotide sequence: TGTGCCAGCAGCACCAAAGTCGCTATCACTGAAGCTTTCTTT. It translates to CASSTKVAITEAFF. Variable domain in full (rest from reference TRBV7-9 and TRBJ1-1): DTGVSQNPRHKITKRGQNVTFRCDPISEHNRLYWYRQTLGQGPEFLTYFQNEAQLEKSRLLSDRFSAERPKGSFSTLEIQRTEQGDSAMYLCASSTKVAITEAFFGQGTRLTVV.

The CDR3 nucleotides read TGTGCCTGGGGCGACTCCGGGATCTCCTACAATGAGCAGTTCTTC. Amino acid sequence: CAWGDSGISYNEQFF. V gene TRBV30 combines with J gene TRBJ2-1, with TRBD2 as a possible D gene (5 bases). With 5 bases removed from V and 0 bases from J, the gap between germline ends came to 14 bases. The CDR3 totals 15 residues. Germline V CDR1 and CDR2: GTSNPN, SVGIG (reference sequence).

The chain carries TRBV27 and TRBJ2-2; perhaps TRBD2 as D (5 bases). Germline CDR1 and CDR2: MNHEY and SMNVEV (reference sequence). The CDR3 totals 14 residues. Trimming left V 6 bases short and J 2 bases short, with 10 bases between. The CDR3 sequence is CASRSGLNTGELFF. CDR3 nucleotides: TGTGCCAGCAGGAGCGGATTAAACACCGGGGAGCTGTTTTTT.

The chain employs TRBV29-1 and TRBJ2-1; D is perhaps TRBD2 (5 bases). V lost 6 bases to trimming and J lost 7 bases, with 7 bases between them. The CDR3 runs 10 residues. Looked up from germline, CDR1 is SQVTM and CDR2 is ANQGSEA. CDR3 residues: CSVLANEQFF. The CDR3 DNA follows: TGCAGCGTGCTAGCAAATGAGCAGTTCTTC.

The CDR3 nucleotides are TGCGCCAGCAGTGCTAGCGGGACCTACAATGAGCAGTTCTTC. It codes for CASSASGTYNEQFF. This rearrangement joins TRBV10-2 to TRBJ2-1; TRBD2 matches 9 bases. This CDR3 is 14 amino acids long. Germline assignment: CDR1 WSHSY and CDR2 SAAADI. The V gene end was trimmed by 4 bases and the J gene end by 2 bases; junction bases not matched to a gene: 0.